This T cell receptor beta chain was identified in a study of blood T cell repertoires in COVID-19. This clone was seen only once. Authors' methods: The authors estimated nucleated cell counts from reference gene primer amplification. Here immunoSEQ multiplex PCR was the method, and the copy in TCRdb shows in-frame clones only, minus some. For V, J and clone size, that table is used; D and trimming come from the DNA. The table lists about 330,000 clones, 75% to 85% of them singletons. Sequences were obtained from peripheral blood. The receptor was isolated from a human donor in a cohort sampled during active COVID-19.

CDR3 bases: TGTGCCAGCAGTTTCTCGGGGGCTGGAAACACCATATATTTT. This translates into CASSFSGAGNTIYF. The chain is built from TRBV27 and TRBJ1-3, with a possible D match to TRBD1 (5 bases). CDR1 and CDR2 from the germline V gene are MNHEY and SMNVEV (reference sequence). V lost 3 bases and J 2 bases, leaving 8 bases between the germline ends. This CDR3 is built from 14 residues.